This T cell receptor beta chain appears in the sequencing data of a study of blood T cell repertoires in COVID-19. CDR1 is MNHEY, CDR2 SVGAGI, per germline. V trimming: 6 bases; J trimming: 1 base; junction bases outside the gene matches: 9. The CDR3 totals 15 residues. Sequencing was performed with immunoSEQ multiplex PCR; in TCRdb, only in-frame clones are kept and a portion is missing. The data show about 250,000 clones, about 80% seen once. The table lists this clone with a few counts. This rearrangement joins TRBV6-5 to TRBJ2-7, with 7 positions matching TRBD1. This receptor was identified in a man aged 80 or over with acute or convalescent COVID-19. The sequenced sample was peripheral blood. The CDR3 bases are TGTGCCAGCAGGATGGGACAGACCTTATCCTACGAGCAGTACTTC. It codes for CASRMGQTLSYEQYF.